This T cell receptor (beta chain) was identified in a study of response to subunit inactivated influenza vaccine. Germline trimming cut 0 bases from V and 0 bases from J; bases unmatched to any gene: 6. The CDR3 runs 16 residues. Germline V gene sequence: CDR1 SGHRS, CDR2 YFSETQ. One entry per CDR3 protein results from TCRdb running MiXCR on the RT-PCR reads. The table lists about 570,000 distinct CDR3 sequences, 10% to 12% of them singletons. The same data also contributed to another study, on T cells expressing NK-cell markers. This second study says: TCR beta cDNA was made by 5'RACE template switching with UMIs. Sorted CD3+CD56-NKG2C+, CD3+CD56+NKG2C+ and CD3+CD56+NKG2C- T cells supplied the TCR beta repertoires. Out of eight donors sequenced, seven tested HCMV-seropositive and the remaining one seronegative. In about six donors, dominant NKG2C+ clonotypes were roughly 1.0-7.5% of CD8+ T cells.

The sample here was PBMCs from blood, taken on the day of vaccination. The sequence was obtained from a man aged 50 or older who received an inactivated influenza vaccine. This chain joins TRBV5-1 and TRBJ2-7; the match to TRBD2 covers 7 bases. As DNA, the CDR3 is TGCGCCAGCAGCTTGGACAGCGGGGTAAGCTCCTACGAGCAGTACTTC. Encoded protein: CASSLDSGVSSYEQYF.